This entry features one T cell receptor beta chain sequence. The antigen remains undetermined. The data stem from a study of T-cell reconstitution after alpha-beta-depleted transplantation in children. Study conclusions and caveats: Day-60 TCRbeta diversity that was high in some patients was derived from surviving recipient T cells and thymic progenitors. Expanded clones from the graft, numbering several hundred, reportedly supplied alpha-beta T cells about two months after transplant. T-cell counts and diversity at one year following transplant were attributed mainly to newly produced T cells.

Trimming removed 10 bases at V and 0 bases at J, with 12 bases between. Per germline, CDR1 MDHEN and CDR2 SYDVKM. CDR3 length equals 14 residues. Unique molecular identifiers were used in preparing the TCRbeta library. TCRdb recomputed calls from the PCR reads with MiXCR, one row per CDR3 protein. The sample contains approximately 110,000 distinct CDR3 sequences, under 30% of which appear only once. The material sequenced was PBMCs, mostly from graft donor cells, taken 180 days after TCRalphabeta/CD19-depleted stem cell transplant. The chain uses TRBV28 and TRBJ2-2, with D maybe TRBD1 (6 bases). This receptor was taken from a male patient between 2 and 10 years old who had a stem cell transplant for chronic granulomatous disease, so the T cells may come from the graft donor. In nucleotides, the CDR3 is TGTGCCACCCGCGACAGGTCGAACACCGGGGAGCTGTTTTTT. Its protein product is CATRDRSNTGELFF.